This TCR beta chain was recorded in a study of blood T cell repertoires in COVID-19 (TCRdb year 2020). Context from the whole study: Collaborator samples came from the United States, Italy and Spain and covered acute and convalescent phases of COVID-19. The material from the prospective study consisted of cDNA or gDNA derived from T cells, B-cell-depleted T cells, or PBMCs. Subjects who had been exposed to COVID-19, were actively infected with it, or had recovered from it provided the deeply sampled blood TCRbeta repertoires that made up the dataset. The repertoires were released in a freely available public database intended as a resource for research on the immune response to SARS-CoV-2. The samples were drawn from the first 160 participants of the ongoing ImmuneRACE study and from more than 1,000 subjects provided by 6 global collaborators. Sample metadata almost always included a de-identified subject ID, COVID-19 status, age in years and sex. HLA class I and class II types, where available, came from metadata supplied by the sample provider rather than from assay-based typing.

What the authors observed across the whole study: Clinical and demographic metadata were provided uncurated, with the amount varying by source and participant.

The immunoSEQ Assay, a bias-controlled multiplex PCR, was used to amplify TCRbeta CDR3 regions from genomic DNA. As for the original processing: Within the assay, amplification of reference gene primers was used to estimate how many nucleated cells each sample contained. Sequence reads were collapsed and filtered to measure the absolute abundance of every unique TCRbeta CDR3 rearrangement. For each sample, productive Simpson clonality was calculated as the square root of Simpson's diversity index over productive rearrangements. Here the immuneACCESS table is served through TCRdb, limited to in-frame sequences with V and J called. Missing clones are a known gap in these copies; in checked studies unresolved V genes cover under half, and the rest lacks a known reason. D and trimming come from the DNA, and the V and J calls and clone size come from that table. Present in this sample are about 170,000 clones, under 90% of which were seen just once. The ten largest clones take up over 2% of the sample.

From the cysteine up to the phenylalanine, the CDR3 has a length of 14 residues. Only the CDR3 portion is preserved as DNA: 42 bases, with reading frame beginning at the first base. CDR1 and CDR2 (ENHRY, SYGVKD) derive from the germline V gene. After removal of 6 bases from V and 2 bases from J, the junction retains 5 bases not matched to a gene. Comments on this clone: Its antigen remains undetermined. Base quality data are lacking; no much larger clone is found one base away.

Each collaborating institution followed its own protocols to collect whole blood in K2EDTA tubes. For TCRbeta analysis, collaborators shipped samples in one of three forms: frozen whole blood, isolated PBMCs, or DNA extracted from either of those sample types. The sequenced sample was peripheral blood. The sequence came from a woman aged 80 or over with acute or convalescent COVID-19. The rearrangement combines TRBV10-3 with TRBJ2-5, and TRBD2 aligns with 8 junction nucleotides. The nucleotide sequence reads TGTGCCATCAGCCTCGGGGGGGGGCAAGAGACCCAGTACTTC. This codes for CAISLGGGQETQYF.